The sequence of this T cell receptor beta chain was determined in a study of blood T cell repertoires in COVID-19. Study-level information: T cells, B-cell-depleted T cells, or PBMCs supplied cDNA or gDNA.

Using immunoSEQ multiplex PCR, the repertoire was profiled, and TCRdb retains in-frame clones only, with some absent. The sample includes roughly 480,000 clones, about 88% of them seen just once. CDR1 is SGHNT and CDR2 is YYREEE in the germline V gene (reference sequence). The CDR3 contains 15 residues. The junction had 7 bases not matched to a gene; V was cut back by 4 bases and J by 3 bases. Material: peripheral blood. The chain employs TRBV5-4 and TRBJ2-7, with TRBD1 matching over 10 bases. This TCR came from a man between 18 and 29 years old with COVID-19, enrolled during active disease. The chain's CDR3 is CASSQPGQGFYEQYF. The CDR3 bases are TGTGCCAGCAGCCAGCCGGGACAGGGGTTCTACGAGCAGTACTTC.